A single sample is the source of the 2 T cell receptor beta chains below, sequenced in a study of naive and memory T cell subsets. The treatment was: skin biopsy from PPD injection site in Mantoux-positive individual. The library had UMIs added by 3' ligation of an oligonucleotide to TCR cDNA. Ligated cDNA underwent four rounds of PCR with nested alpha and beta constant region primers and SP2. TCRdb redid the calling of the UMI-ligation and nested PCR reads with MiXCR, one entry per CDR3 protein. This sample has over 11,000 distinct CDR3 sequences, with more than 4% found just once. The sample in question was skin, obtained from a tuberculin skin test site. The receptors shown here come from an adult in good health.

By proportion, this clonotype is medium-sized (0.01 to 0.1%). V usage is TRBV25-1 and J usage is TRBJ1-5, with D perhaps matching TRBD1 (5 bases). This CDR3 comprises 14 residues. Deletions cut 0 bases from V and 6 bases from J, with 9 bases between. Germline lookup yields CDR1 MGHDK and CDR2 SYGVNS. The CDR3: CASSEYGGSQPQHF. The CDR3 DNA sequence: TGTGCCAGCAGTGAATATGGGGGAAGTCAGCCCCAGCATTTT.

This clonotype is labeled as medium-sized. This sequence joins TRBV3-1 and TRBJ2-7; 7 bases map to TRBD1. The CDR3 consists of 14 residues. Germline trimming cut 3 bases from V and 4 bases from J; bases unmatched to any gene: 6. The germline V gene has CDR1 LGHDT and CDR2 YNNKEL (reference sequence). The CDR3 DNA reads as TGTGCCAGCAGCCATAGGACAGGAATTTACGAGCAGTACTTC. Amino acid sequence: CASSHRTGIYEQYF.